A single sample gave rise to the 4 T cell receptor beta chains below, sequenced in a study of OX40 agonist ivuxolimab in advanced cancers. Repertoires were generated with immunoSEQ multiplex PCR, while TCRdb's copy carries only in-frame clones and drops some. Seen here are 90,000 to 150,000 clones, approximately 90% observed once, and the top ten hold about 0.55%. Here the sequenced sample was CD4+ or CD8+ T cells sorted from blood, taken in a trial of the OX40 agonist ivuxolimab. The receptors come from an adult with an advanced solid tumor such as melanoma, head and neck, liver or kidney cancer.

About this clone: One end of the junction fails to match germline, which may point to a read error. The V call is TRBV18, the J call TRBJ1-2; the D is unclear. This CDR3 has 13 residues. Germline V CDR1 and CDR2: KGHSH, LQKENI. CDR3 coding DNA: TGTGCCAGCTCACCCACAGAAATCTATGACTACACCTTC. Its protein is CASSPTEIYDYTF.

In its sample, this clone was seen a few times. The CDR3 loop reads CSAKRTEAFF. The CDR3 DNA sequence: TGCAGTGCTAAGAGGACTGAAGCTTTCTTT. This chain connects TRBV20-1 to TRBJ1-1, with D hard to call. V gave up 4 bases and J gave up 5 bases, with 5 bases separating them. Germline V CDR1 and CDR2: DFQATT, SNEGSKA (reference sequence). The CDR3 has 10 amino acids.

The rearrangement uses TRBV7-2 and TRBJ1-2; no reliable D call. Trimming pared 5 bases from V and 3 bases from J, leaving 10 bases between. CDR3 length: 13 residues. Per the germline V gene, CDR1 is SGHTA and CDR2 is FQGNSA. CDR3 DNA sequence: TGTGCCAGCAGCCCAATACACGACTATGGCTACACCTTC. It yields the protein CASSPIHDYGYTF.

CDR3 DNA: TGTGCCAGCAGCAGGGACAGCTTCGGGGCCAACGTCCTGACTTTC. It yields the protein CASSRDSFGANVLTF. This chain connects TRBV9 to TRBJ2-6, with 7 positions matching TRBD1. This CDR3 has 15 amino acids. Germline loops: CDR1 SGDLS, CDR2 YYNGEE. The trim removed 4 bases at V and 4 bases at J, leaving 5 bases unmatched.